This passage covers 9 T cell receptor beta chains from one sample sequenced in a study of control samples from healthy donors and cancer patients (TCRdb year 2020). Library generation was performed with the immunoSEQ multiplex PCR assay. TCRdb limited this immuneACCESS table to in-frame rearrangements with V and J called. A share of clones is missing; checked studies link under half to unresolved V genes, and the rest is unexplained. Present in this sample are roughly 120,000 clones, approximately 91% of which were seen just once. Of the sample, roughly 3.2% falls within the top ten clones. Sequencing was done on a sample of blood. These receptors originate from a man aged 50 or older in good health.

The V gene is TRBV6-5, the J gene TRBJ1-2; D is unclear. The CDR3 loop spans 13 amino acids. Trimming shortened V by 6 bases and J by 7 bases, and 15 bases separated the two germline ends. Germline CDR1 MNHEY, CDR2 SVGAGI. The CDR3 DNA sequence: TGTGCCAGCAGAACGACGGGTCGGCCTGGCTACACCTTC. It encodes CASRTTGRPGYTF.

Concerning this clone: In the same sample, other DNA sequences code for this CDR3. The chain uses TRBV28 and TRBJ2-6, with D perhaps assigned TRBD1 or TRBD2 (5 bases each). Trimming removed 7 bases at V and 3 bases at J, with 13 bases between. Germline V gives CDR1 MDHEN, CDR2 SYDVKM. The CDR3 covers 15 residues. The CDR3 is CASMGERGGANVLTF. CDR3 sequence (DNA): TGTGCCAGCATGGGGGAGAGGGGTGGGGCCAACGTCCTGACTTTC.

This rearrangement joins TRBV5-1 to TRBJ2-7; D gene unclear. The CDR3 has 12 residues. Looked up from germline, CDR1 is SGHRS and CDR2 is YFSETQ. The V end lost 4 bases, the J end lost 4 bases, and 9 bases lay between the germline ends. The CDR3 region is CASSRVGYEQYF. The DNA of the CDR3 is TGCGCCAGCAGCCGGGTAGGGTACGAGCAGTACTTC. The whole variable domain, filled in from reference TRBV5-1 and TRBJ2-7, reads KAGVTQTPRYLIKTRGQQVTLSCSPISGHRSVSWYQQTPGQGLQFLFEYFSETQRNKGNFPGRFSGRQFSNSRSEMNVSTLELGDSALYLCASSRVGYEQYFGPGTRLTVT.

V usage is TRBV28 and J usage is TRBJ1-1; D gene ambiguous. This CDR3 comprises 15 residues. V lost 2 bases and J lost 4, with 14 bases in between. CDR1 MDHEN and CDR2 SYDVKM come from the germline V gene. The CDR3 sequence is CASSLVQAPTTEAFF. The CDR3 nucleotides read TGTGCCAGCAGTTTAGTCCAGGCCCCAACCACTGAAGCTTTCTTT.

The rearrangement uses TRBV15 and TRBJ2-7; 11 nucleotides align to TRBD1. Germline V gene lookup returns CDR1 LNHNV and CDR2 YYDKDF (reference sequence). The CDR3 sequence is 14 residues long. The V and J ends lost 3 bases and 5 bases, in that order; junction bases with no gene match: 3. The CDR3 is CATSRDRGQDEQYF. The CDR3 coding sequence is TGTGCCACCAGCAGGGACAGGGGGCAGGACGAGCAGTACTTC.

The chain uses TRBV30 and TRBJ2-1; D is perhaps TRBD1 (5 bases). This CDR3 spans 13 amino acids. Trimming removed 0 bases from V and 5 bases from J, with 8 bases in between. CDR1 GTSNPN and CDR2 SVGIG come from the germline V gene (reference sequence). The CDR3 here is CAWSVGRNNEQFF. CDR3 DNA sequence: TGTGCCTGGAGTGTGGGGCGCAACAATGAGCAGTTCTTC.

The V call is TRBV2, the J call TRBJ1-5, with D perhaps TRBD1 (5 bases). V shed 7 bases and J shed 9 bases, with 22 bases lying between them. Germline V gives CDR1 SNHLY, CDR2 FYNNEI. The CDR3 contains 15 residues. DNA for the CDR3: TGTGCCAGCACCGCAGATTCGGGGACGGCTTGGCCCCAGCATTTT. It translates to CASTADSGTAWPQHF.

This chain joins TRBV13 and TRBJ2-5, with 10 bases aligning to TRBD2. V lost 0 bases to trimming and J lost 0 bases; unmatched junction nucleotides: 4. The germline V gene encodes CDR1 PRHDT and CDR2 FYEKMQ (reference sequence). This CDR3 is 17 amino acids long. The CDR3 DNA follows: TGTGCCAGCAGCTTAGGACTAGCGGGGCTGTACCAAGAGACCCAGTACTTC. Translating it yields CASSLGLAGLYQETQYF.

The chain links TRBV6-1 to TRBJ2-7; 7 bases map to TRBD1. The J segment lost 3 bases and the V segment lost 0 bases, leaving 5 bases of the junction unmatched. The germline V gene encodes CDR1 MNHNS and CDR2 SASEGT. This CDR3 comprises 15 residues. The CDR3 loop reads CASSEAPGTDYEQYF. In nucleotides, the CDR3 is TGTGCCAGCAGTGAAGCCCCCGGGACAGACTACGAGCAGTACTTC.